Each of the 27 T cell receptor beta chains below was sequenced from the same sample in a study of blood T cell repertoires in COVID-19. The method was immunoSEQ multiplex PCR; TCRdb's version includes in-frame clones alone and lacks a portion of them. The sample has 180,000 or so clones, 83% seen once. The specimen sequenced was PBMCs or T cells enriched from blood (not recorded which). These receptors were obtained from a woman in her forties or fifties in a cohort exposed to, infected with or recovered from COVID-19 (not recorded which).

The chain employs TRBV4-3 and TRBJ2-1; D unresolved. In germline, CDR1 is LGHNA, CDR2 YSLEER. The CDR3 covers 16 residues. V was clipped by 1 base and J by 0 bases, with 10 bases between them. The CDR3 sequence is CASSQASLSSYNEQFF. CDR3 DNA sequence: TGCGCCAGCAGCCAAGCGTCCCTAAGCTCCTACAATGAGCAGTTCTTC.

This chain joins TRBV28 and TRBJ2-7; 8 bases line up with TRBD1. Trimming took 5 bases from V and 4 from J; bases not matched to a gene: 10. The germline V gene encodes CDR1 MDHEN and CDR2 SYDVKM. The CDR3 extends over 15 amino acids. In nucleotides, the CDR3 is TGTGCCAGCAGTACCGGGACAGGCGGTCTTTACGAGCAGTACTTC. Translated: CASSTGTGGLYEQYF.

This chain joins TRBV6-2 or TRBV6-3 and TRBJ1-1; 9 nucleotides match TRBD1. The ends lost 0 bases at V and 8 bases at J; junction bases unmatched: 4. Germline V lookup: CDR1 MNHEY, CDR2 SVGEGT. This CDR3 is built from 14 residues. The chain's CDR3 is CASSYSGTGREAFF. The CDR3 nucleotides read TGTGCCAGCAGTTACTCAGGGACAGGGCGCGAAGCTTTCTTT.

V and J are TRBV28 and TRBJ1-5; no definite D call. This CDR3 is built from 17 residues. Germline values: CDR1 MDHEN, CDR2 SYDVKM. V dropped 5 bases and J dropped 4 bases, with 21 bases sitting between them. This chain's CDR3 is CASSPRGRVLRNQPQHF. CDR3 nucleotides: TGTGCCAGCAGTCCGCGAGGTCGGGTATTGAGGAATCAGCCCCAGCATTTT.

The chain employs TRBV19 and TRBJ2-2; TRBD2 matches at 7 bases. V was clipped by 5 bases and J by 4 bases; unmatched bases: 10. Germline loops: CDR1 LNHDA, CDR2 SQIVND (reference sequence). This CDR3 region has 16 residues. The CDR3 bases are TGTGCCAGTAGTCTGCGGGACTACCCAGGCACCGGGGAGCTGTTTTTT. This encodes CASSLRDYPGTGELFF.

The chain is built from TRBV6-5 and TRBJ2-2; tentative D call: TRBD1 (6 bases). Germline CDR1 and CDR2: MNHEY and SVGAGI. Deletions cut 4 bases from V and 6 bases from J, with 6 bases between. The CDR3 spans 12 residues. In DNA form, the CDR3 reads TGTGCCAGCAGTTGGGGGCCCGGGGAGCTGTTTTTT. Translation: CASSWGPGELFF.

This clone was found a few times. This rearrangement joins TRBV4-3 to TRBJ2-7; 9 bases fit TRBD1. The length of the CDR3 is 16 residues. Per the germline V gene, CDR1 is LGHNA and CDR2 is YSLEER. V dropped 2 bases and J dropped 5; count of bases not matched to a gene: 10. The CDR3 region is CASSQQPGQGVNEQYF. The CDR3, as DNA: TGCGCCAGCAGCCAACAACCGGGACAGGGAGTTAACGAGCAGTACTTC.

The chain recombines TRBV7-9 with TRBJ1-5, with no clear D. Germline V gene sequence: CDR1 SEHNR, CDR2 FQNEAQ (reference sequence). There are 18 residues in the CDR3. Deletions cut 4 bases from V and 0 bases from J, with 19 bases between. CDR3 sequence reads: CASSSRYIIAFSNQPQHF. Here the CDR3 DNA reads TGTGCCAGCAGCTCACGATACATAATAGCCTTTAGCAATCAGCCCCAGCATTTT.

The chain employs TRBV2 and TRBJ1-4, with 7 bases identical to TRBD1. This CDR3 region has 13 residues. CDR1 is SNHLY and CDR2 is FYNNEI in the germline V gene. V shed 8 bases and J 5 bases; nucleotides not matched to a gene: 5. CDR3 nucleotides: TGTGCCAGCTACAGGGGTACGAATGAAAAACTGTTTTTT. Translated, it gives CASYRGTNEKLFF.

Concerning this clone: The sample has other DNA sequences that encode this CDR3 too. This chain connects TRBV5-4 to TRBJ2-3, with 9 bases identical to TRBD1. V shed 0 bases and J 2 bases; nucleotides not matched to a gene: 1. CDR1 and CDR2 (germline): SGHNT, YYREEE (reference sequence). The CDR3 runs to 15 residues. CDR3 sequence reads: CASSLDRGLTDTQYF. Written as DNA, the CDR3 is TGTGCCAGCAGCTTGGACAGGGGGCTCACAGATACGCAGTATTTT.

The rearrangement uses TRBV27 and TRBJ2-5; tentative D call: TRBD1 (6 bases). The CDR3 loop spans 14 amino acids. Germline V gives CDR1 MNHEY, CDR2 SMNVEV (reference sequence). Deletions cut 6 bases from V and 1 base from J, with 12 bases between. The CDR3 sequence: CASSRPGVQETQYF. The CDR3 DNA sequence: TGTGCCAGCAGCCGCCCAGGGGTCCAAGAGACCCAGTACTTC.

On this clone itself: At one end the junction does not follow the germline gene, possibly because of a read error. The V and J genes are TRBV19 and TRBJ2-1; TRBD1 might be the D (6 bases). From germline, CDR1 is LNHDA and CDR2 SQIVND (reference sequence). The CDR3 runs 13 residues. CDR3 protein: CASSMRGDNKQFF. In DNA, the CDR3 is TGTGCCAGTAGTATGCGAGGGGACAATAAGCAGTTCTTC. The variable domain in full, with the rest retrieved from reference TRBV19 and TRBJ2-1, is DGGITQSPKYLFRKEGQNVTLSCEQNLNHDAMYWYRQDPGQGLRLIYYSQIVNDFQKGDIAEGYSVSREKKESFPLTVTSAQKNPTAFYLCASSMRGDNKQFFGPGTRLTVL.

The chain has TRBV6-2 or TRBV6-3 and TRBJ2-7; TRBD2 aligns across 13 bases. This CDR3 is built from 16 residues. The V and J ends lost 4 bases and 5 bases, in that order; junction bases with no gene match: 8. Per the germline V gene, CDR1 is MNHEY and CDR2 is SVGEGT. CDR3 DNA sequence: TGTGCCAGCAGTTTCAGACTAGCGGGAGGAAACCACGAGCAGTACTTC. Residues: CASSFRLAGGNHEQYF.

The V gene is TRBV28, the J gene TRBJ1-4; D is undetermined. Between the trimmed V and J ends, which lost 4 bases and 8 bases, there was a span of 20 bases. CDR3 length equals 16 residues. Germline V lookup: CDR1 MDHEN, CDR2 SYDVKM. The CDR3 coding sequence is TGTGCCAGCAGTTCCCCAGGCCGGGGAGGAGGGGAAAAACTGTTTTTT. Residues: CASSSPGRGGGEKLFF.

This clone has just a few counts. The chain has TRBV6-5 and TRBJ1-2; 7 bases are shared with TRBD1. V gave up 4 bases and J gave up 4 bases; unmatched junction bases: 6. The CDR3 runs to 14 residues. CDR1 MNHEY and CDR2 SVGAGI come from the germline V gene. The CDR3 spells CASSSEGASYGYTF. The DNA of the CDR3 is TGTGCCAGCAGTTCAGAGGGGGCGAGCTATGGCTACACCTTC.

The chain recombines TRBV27 with TRBJ2-7; D not certain. In germline, CDR1 is MNHEY, CDR2 SMNVEV (reference sequence). The length of the CDR3 is 12 residues. The V end lost 7 bases, the J end lost 9 bases, and 16 bases lay between the germline ends. The CDR3 reads CASTGANLMQYF. The DNA for the CDR3 is TGTGCCAGCACTGGAGCAAACTTGATGCAGTACTTC.

This chain links TRBV5-1 with TRBJ2-1; tentatively, D is TRBD1 (6 bases). CDR1 is SGHRS, CDR2 YFSETQ, per germline. V was pared by 3 bases and J by 3 bases, with 19 bases between. The CDR3 sequence is 17 residues long. The CDR3 nucleotides read TGCGCCAGCAGCTGGGGGTTGGGGGCGGGCGGCTACAATGAGCAGTTCTTC. Protein product: CASSWGLGAGGYNEQFF.

The chain carries TRBV4-3 and TRBJ2-2; no clear D. V lost 0 bases, J lost 6 bases, and 8 bases lay in between. Per the germline V gene, CDR1 is LGHNA and CDR2 is YSLEER. The CDR3 spans 14 residues. The chain's CDR3 is CASSQDRVAGELFF. In nucleotides, the CDR3 is TGCGCCAGCAGCCAAGATCGGGTGGCCGGGGAGCTGTTTTTT.

The V and J genes are TRBV5-1 and TRBJ2-3; TRBD1 matches 11 bases. Trimming at V came to 3 bases and at J to 0 bases, leaving 3 bases not matched to a gene. Germline assignment: CDR1 SGHRS and CDR2 YFSETQ. The CDR3 extends over 16 amino acids. CDR3 region: CASSSGQGASTDTQYF. In DNA form, the CDR3 reads TGCGCCAGCAGCTCTGGACAGGGGGCTAGCACAGATACGCAGTATTTT.

The rearrangement links TRBV11-2 to TRBJ1-5, with D unresolved. This CDR3 spans 15 amino acids. The V and J ends lost 0 bases and 8 bases respectively, with 14 bases between them. The V gene's germline CDR1 is SGHAT and CDR2 FQNNGV. For the CDR3, the DNA is TGTGCCAGCAGCTTAGACTCCCTATCCCGAAAGCCCCAGCATTTT. Translation: CASSLDSLSRKPQHF.

The chain is built from TRBV2 and TRBJ2-5, with 7 nucleotides matching TRBD1. Germline CDR1 and CDR2: SNHLY and FYNNEI. The CDR3 runs 13 residues. The trim removed 6 bases at V and 3 bases at J, leaving 4 bases unmatched. The CDR3 DNA is TGTGCCAGCAGAGGGGGACAGAAAGAGACCCAGTACTTC. Protein product: CASRGGQKETQYF.

This clone was recorded a few times. V gene TRBV29-1 combines with J gene TRBJ1-2, with 7 bases fitting TRBD1. J lost 8 bases, V lost 6 bases, and 12 bases had no gene match. Germline assignment: CDR1 SQVTM and CDR2 ANQGSEA. The CDR3 has 13 residues. CDR3 coding DNA: TGCAGCGTCCAGACAGGGTCGGGTGCGGGCTACACCTTC. It specifies CSVQTGSGAGYTF.

Only one count was recorded for this clone. The chain employs TRBV28 and TRBJ1-1; D is uncertain. The CDR3 is 14 amino acids. CDR1 and CDR2 (germline): MDHEN, SYDVKM. With 3 bases removed from V and 4 bases from J, the gap between germline ends came to 12 bases. CDR3 in amino acids: CASSFRRPTTEAFF. DNA for the CDR3: TGTGCCAGCAGTTTTCGGAGGCCCACCACTGAAGCTTTCTTT.

This chain connects TRBV7-9 to TRBJ2-1, with D maybe TRBD1 (6 bases). The V gene's germline CDR1 is SEHNR and CDR2 FQNEAQ (reference sequence). V was trimmed by 1 base and J by 0 bases, leaving 7 bases between them. The CDR3 has 15 residues. The CDR3 DNA sequence: TGTGCCAGCAGCTTAGGACAGGCCTCCTACAATGAGCAGTTCTTC. Its protein is CASSLGQASYNEQFF.

The chain uses TRBV19 and TRBJ1-5; D might be TRBD1 (5 bases). Trimming left V 1 base short and J 4 bases short, with 8 bases between. The CDR3 covers 14 residues. Germline CDR1 is LNHDA and CDR2 is SQIVND (reference sequence). The CDR3 DNA reads as TGTGCCAGTAGTATAGTGACAGTAAATCAGCCCCAGCATTTT. Its protein product is CASSIVTVNQPQHF.

This clone was seen just once. This rearrangement joins TRBV7-3 to TRBJ2-7; TRBD2 matches 15 bases. V shed 5 bases and J 4 bases; nucleotides not matched to a gene: 6. CDR3 length: 16 amino acids. The germline gives CDR1 SGHTA, CDR2 FQGTGA. CDR3 sequence (DNA): TGTGCCAGCAGCCCTGGACTAGCGGGGGGGCCTTACGAGCAGTACTTC. Translation: CASSPGLAGGPYEQYF.

This sequence joins TRBV5-4 and TRBJ2-7; 7 bases are a match to TRBD1. With V trimmed by 2 bases and J by 0 bases, 5 bases remained unmatched. Per the germline V gene, CDR1 is SGHNT and CDR2 is YYREEE (reference sequence). This CDR3 has 15 amino acids. DNA for the CDR3: TGTGCCAGCAGCTTCGGACAGGCCAGCTCCTACGAGCAGTACTTC. Protein: CASSFGQASSYEQYF. The full variable domain, in which reference TRBV5-4 and TRBJ2-7 provide the parts outside the CDR3, is ETGVTQSPTHLIKTRGQQVTLRCSSQSGHNTVSWYQQALGQGPQFIFQYYREEENGRGNFPPRFSGLQFPNYSSELNVNALELDDSALYLCASSFGQASSYEQYFGPGTRLTVT.